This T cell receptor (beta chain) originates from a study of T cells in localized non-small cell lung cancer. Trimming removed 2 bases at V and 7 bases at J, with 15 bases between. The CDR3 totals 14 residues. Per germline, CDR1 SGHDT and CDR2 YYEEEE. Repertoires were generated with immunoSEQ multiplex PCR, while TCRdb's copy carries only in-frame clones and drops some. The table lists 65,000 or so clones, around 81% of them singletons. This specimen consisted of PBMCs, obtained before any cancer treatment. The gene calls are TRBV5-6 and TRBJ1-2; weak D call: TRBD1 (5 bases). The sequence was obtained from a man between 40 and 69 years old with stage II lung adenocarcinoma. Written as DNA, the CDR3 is TGTGCCAGCAGCTTTGGTGGGGGAAGTGGTGGCTACACCTTC. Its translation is CASSFGGGSGGYTF.